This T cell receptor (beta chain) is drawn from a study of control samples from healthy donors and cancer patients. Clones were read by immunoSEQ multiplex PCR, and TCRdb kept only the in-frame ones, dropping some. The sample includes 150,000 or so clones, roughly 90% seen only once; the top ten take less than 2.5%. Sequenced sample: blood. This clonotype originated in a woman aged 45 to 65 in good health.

The CDR3 DNA reads as TGTGCCAGCAGTCCGGACAGTCTAGACTATGGCTACACCTTC. Encoded protein: CASSPDSLDYGYTF. The chain combines TRBV6-4 with TRBJ1-2; maybe TRBD1 (6 bases). CDR1 is MRHNA and CDR2 is SNTAGT in the germline V gene. The length of the CDR3 is 14 residues. Trimming cost V 5 bases and J 3 bases, with 13 bases left between them.